A single sample is the source of the 14 T cell receptor beta chains below, sequenced in a study of CD8+ T cells in alopecia areata. Specified treatment: oral pan-JAK inhibitor, 5-10 mg twice daily. cDNA serving as the sequencing template came from extracted, reverse transcribed RNA. The method was immunoSEQ multiplex PCR; TCRdb's version includes in-frame clones alone and lacks a portion of them. The data contain 200,000 or so clones, approximately 38% of them seen just once; the ten biggest clones take up about 0.48%. The starting material was CD4+ T cells sorted from blood, obtained between weeks 30 and 35, from a patient treated with tofacitinib. These receptor sequences come from a human donor with alopecia areata.

This clone was seen a handful of times. The chain has TRBV6-5 and TRBJ1-5, with TRBD1 matching over 9 bases. V shed 6 bases and J 3 bases; nucleotides not matched to a gene: 6. The CDR3 totals 15 residues. CDR1 is MNHEY, CDR2 SVGAGI, per germline. CDR3 sequence (DNA): TGTGCCAGCAGCCGAGACAGGGGGATCAATCAGCCCCAGCATTTT. This gives the protein CASSRDRGINQPQHF.

Regarding this clone: A junction end diverges from the germline sequence, so it may reflect a read error. CDR3 loop: CAWDVGTSLNGQFF. CDR3 nucleotides: TGTGCCTGGGATGTCGGGACTAGTCTAAATGGGCAGTTCTTC. The rearrangement uses TRBV30 and TRBJ2-1; 8 positions agree with TRBD2. Germline V CDR1 and CDR2: GTSNPN, SVGIG (reference sequence). The CDR3 totals 14 residues.

This clone was picked up a small number of times. The CDR3 DNA reads as TGTGCCAGCAGCTTACGGGGAGGAAGGGATAATTCACCCCTCCACTTT. The encoded protein is CASSLRGGRDNSPLHF. The chain is built from TRBV7-3 and TRBJ1-6; D unresolved. The V gene lost 2 bases and the J gene lost 5 bases, with 13 bases spanning the gap. Germline CDR1 reads SGHTA; CDR2 reads FQGTGA. The CDR3 spans 16 residues.

The V call is TRBV30, the J call TRBJ1-2; D remains ambiguous. The germline V and J ends were trimmed by 4 bases and 3 bases, with 12 bases remaining between them. CDR3 length equals 13 residues. CDR1 is GTSNPN and CDR2 is SVGIG in the germline V gene (reference sequence). The CDR3 is CAWMNNDYYGYTF. CDR3 DNA sequence: TGTGCCTGGATGAATAACGATTACTATGGCTACACCTTC.

This clone showed up many times. The chain uses TRBV4-1 and TRBJ2-1; D could derive from TRBD1 or TRBD2 (5 bases each). Deletions cut 1 base from V and 9 bases from J, with 16 bases between. Looked up from germline, CDR1 is MGHRA and CDR2 is YSYEKL. The CDR3 totals 15 residues. The CDR3 region has the DNA TGCGCCAGCAGCCAAGCCCGACTAAGGGGCAGTGAGCAGTTCTTC. Its protein product is CASSQARLRGSEQFF.

This chain connects TRBV2 to TRBJ1-5; no definite D call. With 2 bases removed from V and 5 bases from J, the gap between germline ends came to 13 bases. The length of the CDR3 is 15 residues. Looked up from germline, CDR1 is SNHLY and CDR2 is FYNNEI. The CDR3 bases are TGTGCCAGCAGTGAAACTAGAACCGCTGATCAGCCCCAGCATTTT. This encodes CASSETRTADQPQHF.

Only a few counts were recorded for this clone. J is TRBJ1-2 and V is TRBV29-1; D may be TRBD1 (5 bases). V lost 7 bases, J lost 2 bases, and 17 bases lay in between. The CDR3 is 14 amino acids. The germline V gene encodes CDR1 SQVTM and CDR2 ANQGSEA. The CDR3 sequence is CSAVGQGYNYGYTF. As DNA, the CDR3 is TGCAGCGCAGTGGGTCAGGGCTACAACTATGGCTACACCTTC.

Only a few counts were recorded for this clone. The chain employs TRBV27 and TRBJ1-5; no firm D call. The CDR3 length is 13 residues. Trimming cost V 0 bases and J 7 bases, with 7 bases left between them. The V gene's germline CDR1 is MNHEY and CDR2 SMNVEV (reference sequence). CDR3 coding DNA: TGTGCCAGCAGTTTATCGAGGCGCCAGCCCCAGCATTTT. Amino acid sequence: CASSLSRRQPQHF.

The table lists this clone with a few counts. The chain couples TRBV7-9 to TRBJ2-7; D tentatively reads TRBD1 or TRBD2 (5 bases each). Germline CDR1 is SEHNR and CDR2 is FQNEAQ (reference sequence). This CDR3 is 14 amino acids long. Trimming removed 5 bases at V and 2 bases at J, with 13 bases between. The CDR3 nucleotides read TGTGCCAGCAGCACCGGGACCCTCACCTACGAGCAGTACTTC. The encoded protein is CASSTGTLTYEQYF.

V usage is TRBV6-1 and J usage is TRBJ1-5; no clear D. This CDR3 comprises 15 residues. In germline, CDR1 is MNHNS, CDR2 SASEGT. Trimming took off 0 bases at V and 3 bases at J, with 9 bases between the two ends. CDR3 protein: CASSEAGSHNQPQHF. DNA of the CDR3: TGTGCCAGCAGTGAAGCGGGCAGCCACAATCAGCCCCAGCATTTT.

This chain connects TRBV6-1 to TRBJ2-5; 9 nucleotides agree with TRBD1. The CDR3 sequence is 14 residues long. V trimming: 4 bases; J trimming: 5 bases; junction bases outside the gene matches: 5. The germline gives CDR1 MNHNS, CDR2 SASEGT. The CDR3 sequence: CASSAGQGGETQYF. The CDR3 DNA is TGTGCCAGCAGTGCGGGACAGGGAGGGGAGACCCAGTACTTC.

V usage is TRBV5-1 and J usage is TRBJ1-2; no clear D. Germline V gene data show CDR1 as SGHRS and CDR2 as YFSETQ. Trimming shortened V by 2 bases and J by 4 bases, and 12 bases separated the two germline ends. The CDR3 is 14 residues long. CDR3 DNA sequence: TGCGCCAGCAGCTTTGGAGGGAATCCCTATGGCTACACCTTC. This translates into CASSFGGNPYGYTF.

This chain connects TRBV27 to TRBJ1-2; no definite D call. Germline lookup yields CDR1 MNHEY and CDR2 SMNVEV (reference sequence). This CDR3 comprises 10 residues. The V gene lost 8 bases and the J gene lost 8 bases, with 9 bases spanning the gap. The CDR3 loop reads CASSPPGYTF. As DNA, the CDR3 is TGTGCCAGCTCCCCTCCCGGCTACACCTTC.

The CDR3, as DNA: TGTGCCAGCAGCCCGGAGGGGCATGGAGAGACCCAGTACTTC. Its protein is CASSPEGHGETQYF. The V and J genes are TRBV5-4 and TRBJ2-5, with TRBD2 as a possible D gene (6 bases). V was shortened by 4 bases and J by 4 bases, with 14 bases between the two germline ends. CDR3 size: 14 residues. Per the germline V gene, CDR1 is SGHNT and CDR2 is YYREEE (reference sequence).